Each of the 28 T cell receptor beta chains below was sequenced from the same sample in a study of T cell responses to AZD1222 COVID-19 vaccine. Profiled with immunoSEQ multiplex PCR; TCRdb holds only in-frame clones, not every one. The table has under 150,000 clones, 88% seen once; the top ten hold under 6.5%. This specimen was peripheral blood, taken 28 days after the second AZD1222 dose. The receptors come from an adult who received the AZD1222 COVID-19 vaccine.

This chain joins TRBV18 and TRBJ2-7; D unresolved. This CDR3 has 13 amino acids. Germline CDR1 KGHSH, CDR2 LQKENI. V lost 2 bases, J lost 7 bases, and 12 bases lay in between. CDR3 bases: TGTGCCAGCTCACCATCACGGCTGGGGGAGCAGTACTTC. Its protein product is CASSPSRLGEQYF.

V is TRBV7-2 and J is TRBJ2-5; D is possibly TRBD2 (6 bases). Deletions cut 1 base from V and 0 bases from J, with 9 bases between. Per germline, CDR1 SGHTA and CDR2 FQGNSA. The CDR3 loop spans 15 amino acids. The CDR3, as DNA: TGTGCCAGCAGCTTAGTTACTAGCCACCAAGAGACCCAGTACTTC. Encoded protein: CASSLVTSHQETQYF.

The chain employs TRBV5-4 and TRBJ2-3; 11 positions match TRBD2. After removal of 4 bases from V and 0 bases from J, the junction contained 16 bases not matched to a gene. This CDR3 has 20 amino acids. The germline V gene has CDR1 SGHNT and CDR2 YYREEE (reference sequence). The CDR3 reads CASSRPGVAGGRKSTDTQYF. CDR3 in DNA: TGTGCCAGCAGCCGACCCGGGGTAGCGGGGGGGCGGAAGAGCACAGATACGCAGTATTTT.

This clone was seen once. CDR3 region: CASSPGPSRDNEQFF. The DNA of the CDR3 is TGTGCCAGCAGCCCTGGGCCCTCGAGGGACAATGAGCAGTTCTTC. The chain couples TRBV11-1 to TRBJ2-1; D possibly corresponds to TRBD2 (5 bases). V lost 5 bases and J 5 bases, leaving 16 bases between the germline ends. This CDR3 spans 15 amino acids. The germline V gene encodes CDR1 SGHAT and CDR2 FQDESV (reference sequence). Full variable domain (missing parts from reference TRBV11-1 and TRBJ2-1): EAEVAQSPRYKITEKSQAVAFWCDPISGHATLYWYRQILGQGPELLVQFQDESVVDDSQLPKDRFSAERLKGVDSTLKIQPAELGDSAMYLCASSPGPSRDNEQFFGPGTRLTVL.

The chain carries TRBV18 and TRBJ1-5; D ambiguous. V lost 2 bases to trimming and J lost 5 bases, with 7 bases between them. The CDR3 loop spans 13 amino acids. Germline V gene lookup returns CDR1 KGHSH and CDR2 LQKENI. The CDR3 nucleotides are TGTGCCAGCTCACCAGGCTGGGATCAGCCCCAGCATTTT. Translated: CASSPGWDQPQHF.

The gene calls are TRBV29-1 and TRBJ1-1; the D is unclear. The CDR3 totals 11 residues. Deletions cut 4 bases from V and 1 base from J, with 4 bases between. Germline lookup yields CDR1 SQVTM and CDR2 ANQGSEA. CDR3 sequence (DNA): TGCAGCGTTGCAAAGAACACTGAAGCTTTCTTT. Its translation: CSVAKNTEAFF.

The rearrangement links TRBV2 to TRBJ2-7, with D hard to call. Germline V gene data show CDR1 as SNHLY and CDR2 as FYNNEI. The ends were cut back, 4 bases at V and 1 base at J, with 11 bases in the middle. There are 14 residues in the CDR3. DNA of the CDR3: TGTGCCAGCAGTGGTTCTCCATCATCCTACGAGCAGTACTTC. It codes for CASSGSPSSYEQYF.

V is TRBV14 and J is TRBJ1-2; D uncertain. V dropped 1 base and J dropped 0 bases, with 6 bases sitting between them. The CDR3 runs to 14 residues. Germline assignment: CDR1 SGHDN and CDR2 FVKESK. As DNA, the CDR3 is TGTGCCAGCAGCCAAGGTCTAACTAACTATGGCTACACCTTC. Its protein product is CASSQGLTNYGYTF. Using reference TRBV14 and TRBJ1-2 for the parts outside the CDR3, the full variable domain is EAGVTQFPSHSVIEKGQTVTLRCDPISGHDNLYWYRRVMGKEIKFLLHFVKESKQDESGMPNNRFLAERTGGTYSTLKVQPAELEDSGVYFCASSQGLTNYGYTFGSGTRLTVV.

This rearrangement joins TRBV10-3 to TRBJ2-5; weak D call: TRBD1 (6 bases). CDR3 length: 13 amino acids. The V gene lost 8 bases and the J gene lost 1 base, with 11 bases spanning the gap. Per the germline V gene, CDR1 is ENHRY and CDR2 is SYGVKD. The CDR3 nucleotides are TGTGCCATCGCGGACAGACCCCAAGAGACCCAGTACTTC. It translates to CAIADRPQETQYF.

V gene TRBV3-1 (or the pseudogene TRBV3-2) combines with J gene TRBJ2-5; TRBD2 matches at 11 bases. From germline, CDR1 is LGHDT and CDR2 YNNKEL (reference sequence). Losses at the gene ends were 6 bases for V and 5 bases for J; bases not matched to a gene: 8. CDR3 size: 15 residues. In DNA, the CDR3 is TGTGCCAGCAGGGACCTAGCGGGGGGCCGGGAGACCCAGTACTTC. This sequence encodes CASRDLAGGRETQYF.

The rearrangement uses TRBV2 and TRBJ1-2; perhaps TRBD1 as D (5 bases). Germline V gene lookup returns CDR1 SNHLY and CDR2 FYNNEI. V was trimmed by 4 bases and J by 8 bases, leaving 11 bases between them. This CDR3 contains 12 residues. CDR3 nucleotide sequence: TGTGCCAGCAGTGGGAGAACAGGAGGCTACACCTTC. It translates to CASSGRTGGYTF.

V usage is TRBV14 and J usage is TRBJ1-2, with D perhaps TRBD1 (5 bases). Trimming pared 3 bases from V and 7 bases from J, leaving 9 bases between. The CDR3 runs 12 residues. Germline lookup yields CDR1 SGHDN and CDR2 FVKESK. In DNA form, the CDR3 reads TGTGCCAGCAGCCAGGGGGGAATTGGCTACACCTTC. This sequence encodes CASSQGGIGYTF.

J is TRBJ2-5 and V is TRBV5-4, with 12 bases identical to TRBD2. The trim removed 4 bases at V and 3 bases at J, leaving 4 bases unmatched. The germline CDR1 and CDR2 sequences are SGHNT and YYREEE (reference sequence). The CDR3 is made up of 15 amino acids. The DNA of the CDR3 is TGTGCCAGCAGCCGACGACTAGCGGGGGAAGAGACCCAGTACTTC. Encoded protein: CASSRRLAGEETQYF.

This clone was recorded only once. For the CDR3, the DNA is TGTGCCAGCAGCGCCAAAGCAGGGATTAACACTGAAGCTTTCTTT. It yields the protein CASSAKAGINTEAFF. J is TRBJ1-1 and V is TRBV5-5, with D possibly matching TRBD1 (5 bases). Germline CDR1 SGHKS, CDR2 YYEKEE (reference sequence). This CDR3 comprises 15 residues. V shed 4 bases and J shed 2 bases, with 15 bases lying between them.

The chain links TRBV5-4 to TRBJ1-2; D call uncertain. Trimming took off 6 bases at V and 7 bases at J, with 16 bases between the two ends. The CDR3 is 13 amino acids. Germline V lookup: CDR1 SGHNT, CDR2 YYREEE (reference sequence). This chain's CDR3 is CASTYGGMTGYTF. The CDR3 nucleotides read TGTGCCAGCACCTATGGAGGGATGACTGGCTACACCTTC.

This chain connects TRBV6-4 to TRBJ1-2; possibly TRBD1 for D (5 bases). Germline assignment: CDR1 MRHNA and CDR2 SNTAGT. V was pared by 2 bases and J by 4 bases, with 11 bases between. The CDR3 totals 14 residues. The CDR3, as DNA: TGTGCCAGCAGTGACGGGGATGGGGCCTATGGCTACACCTTC. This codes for CASSDGDGAYGYTF.

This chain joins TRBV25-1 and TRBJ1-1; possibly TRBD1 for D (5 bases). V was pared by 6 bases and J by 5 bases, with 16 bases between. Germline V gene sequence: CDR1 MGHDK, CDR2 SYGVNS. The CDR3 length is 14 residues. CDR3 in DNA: TGTGCCAGCAGAGGTCTCGGGGGTGAGACTGAAGCTTTCTTT. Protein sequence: CASRGLGGETEAFF.

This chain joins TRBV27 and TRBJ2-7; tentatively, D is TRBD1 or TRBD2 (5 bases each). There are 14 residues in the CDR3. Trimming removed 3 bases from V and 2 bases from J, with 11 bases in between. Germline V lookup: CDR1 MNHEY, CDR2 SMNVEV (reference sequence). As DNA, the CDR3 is TGTGCCAGCAGTTTCGCCGGGGCGACCTACGAGCAGTACTTC. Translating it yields CASSFAGATYEQYF.

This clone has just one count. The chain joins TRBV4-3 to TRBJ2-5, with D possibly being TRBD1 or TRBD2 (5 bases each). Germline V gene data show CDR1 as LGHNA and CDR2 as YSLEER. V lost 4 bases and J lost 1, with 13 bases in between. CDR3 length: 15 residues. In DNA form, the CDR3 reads TGCGCCAGCAGCCCTTCCGGGGACCCCCAAGAGACCCAGTACTTC. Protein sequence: CASSPSGDPQETQYF.

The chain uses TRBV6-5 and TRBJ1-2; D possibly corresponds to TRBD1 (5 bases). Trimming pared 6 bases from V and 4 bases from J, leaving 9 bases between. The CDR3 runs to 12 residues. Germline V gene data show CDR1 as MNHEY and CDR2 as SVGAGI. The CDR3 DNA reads TGTGCCAGCAGCCAGGGAATCTATGGCTACACCTTC. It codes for CASSQGIYGYTF.

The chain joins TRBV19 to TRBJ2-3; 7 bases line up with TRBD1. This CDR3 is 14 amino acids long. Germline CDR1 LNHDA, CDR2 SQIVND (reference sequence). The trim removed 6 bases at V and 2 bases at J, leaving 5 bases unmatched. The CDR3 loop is CASSPTGNTDTQYF. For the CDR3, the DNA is TGTGCCAGTAGCCCGACAGGGAACACAGATACGCAGTATTTT.

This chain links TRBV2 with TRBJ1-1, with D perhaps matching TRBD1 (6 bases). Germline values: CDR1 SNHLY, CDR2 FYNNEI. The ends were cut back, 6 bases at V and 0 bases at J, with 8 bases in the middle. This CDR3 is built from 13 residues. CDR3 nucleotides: TGTGCCAGCAGGGCAGGGGTGAACACTGAAGCTTTCTTT. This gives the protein CASRAGVNTEAFF.

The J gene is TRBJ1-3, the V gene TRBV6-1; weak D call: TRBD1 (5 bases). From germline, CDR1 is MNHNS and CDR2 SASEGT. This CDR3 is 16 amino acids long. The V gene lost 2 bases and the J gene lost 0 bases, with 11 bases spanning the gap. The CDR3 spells CASSELLTDSGNTIYF. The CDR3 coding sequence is TGTGCCAGCAGTGAACTATTGACAGACTCTGGAAACACCATATATTTT.

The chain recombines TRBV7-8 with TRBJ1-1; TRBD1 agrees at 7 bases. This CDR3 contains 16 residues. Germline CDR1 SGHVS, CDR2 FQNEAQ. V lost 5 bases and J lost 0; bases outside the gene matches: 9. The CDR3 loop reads CASSRDRERMNTEAFF. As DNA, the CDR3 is TGTGCCAGCAGCCGAGACAGGGAACGCATGAACACTGAAGCTTTCTTT.

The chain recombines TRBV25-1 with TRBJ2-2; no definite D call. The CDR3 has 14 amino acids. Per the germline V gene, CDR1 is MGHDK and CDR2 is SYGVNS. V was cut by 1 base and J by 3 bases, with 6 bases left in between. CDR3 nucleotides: TGTGCCAGCAGTGAATTATCGGACACCGGGGAGCTGTTTTTT. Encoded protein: CASSELSDTGELFF.

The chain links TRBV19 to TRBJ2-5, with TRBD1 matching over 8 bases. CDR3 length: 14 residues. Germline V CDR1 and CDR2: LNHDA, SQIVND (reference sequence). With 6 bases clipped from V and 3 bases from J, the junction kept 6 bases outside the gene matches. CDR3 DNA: TGTGCCAGTAGCAACAAACAGGGGGAAGAGACCCAGTACTTC. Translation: CASSNKQGEETQYF.

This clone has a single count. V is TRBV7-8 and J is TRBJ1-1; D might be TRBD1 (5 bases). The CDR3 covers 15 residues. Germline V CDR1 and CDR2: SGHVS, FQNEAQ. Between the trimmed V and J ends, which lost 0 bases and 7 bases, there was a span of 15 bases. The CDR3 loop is CASSLAQTGTIEAFF. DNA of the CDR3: TGTGCCAGCAGCTTAGCGCAAACAGGCACAATTGAAGCTTTCTTT. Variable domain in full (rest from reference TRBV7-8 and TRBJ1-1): GAGVSQSPRYKVAKRGQDVALRCDPISGHVSLFWYQQALGQGPEFLTYFQNEAQLDKSGLPSDRFFAERPEGSVSTLKIQRTQQEDSAVYLCASSLAQTGTIEAFFGQGTRLTVV.

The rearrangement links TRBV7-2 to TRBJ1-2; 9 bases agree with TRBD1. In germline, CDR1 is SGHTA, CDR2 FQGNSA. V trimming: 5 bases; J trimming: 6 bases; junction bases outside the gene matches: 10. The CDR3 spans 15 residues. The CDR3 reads CASSRAPGTGNGYTF. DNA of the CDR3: TGTGCCAGCAGCAGAGCCCCCGGGACAGGGAATGGCTACACCTTC.